The subject of this entry is one T cell receptor beta chain. Its antigen is unknown. The sample comes from a study of monozygotic twins with inflammatory bowel disease. Study-wide points: Patient-to-patient differences in immunosuppressive treatment may have added variability to the repertoires.

Every TCR library drew on 3,500 to 4,000 ng of total RNA. The UMIs contained a 6-nucleotide sample barcode. They were added by template switching during cDNA synthesis. TCRdb reprocessed the 5' RACE reads, with one entry per CDR3 protein and no DNA. In total, the table holds approximately 330,000 distinct CDR3 sequences. The sequencing sample was made of blood. This TCR derives from a human donor with ulcerative colitis or Crohn's disease, or a healthy co-twin of an affected twin (not recorded which).

Here the CDR3 reads CASSYSSGGGGELFF. The rearrangement links TRBV6-5 to TRBJ2-2; TCRdb indicates TRBD2, and absent DNA this call remains unverified. Germline V CDR1 and CDR2: MNHEY, SVGAGI. CDR3 length equals 15 residues.